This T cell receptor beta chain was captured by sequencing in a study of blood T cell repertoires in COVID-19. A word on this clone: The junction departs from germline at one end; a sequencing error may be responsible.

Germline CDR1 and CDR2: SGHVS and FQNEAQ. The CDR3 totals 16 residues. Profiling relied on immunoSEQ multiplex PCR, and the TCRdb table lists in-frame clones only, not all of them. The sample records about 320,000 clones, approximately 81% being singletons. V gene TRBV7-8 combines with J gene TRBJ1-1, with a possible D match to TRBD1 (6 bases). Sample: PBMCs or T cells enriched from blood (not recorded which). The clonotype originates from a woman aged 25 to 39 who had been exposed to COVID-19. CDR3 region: CASSIHTRGLNPEAFF. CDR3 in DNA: TGTGCCAGCAGCATACACACCAGGGGTTTGAACCCTGAAGCTTTCTTT.